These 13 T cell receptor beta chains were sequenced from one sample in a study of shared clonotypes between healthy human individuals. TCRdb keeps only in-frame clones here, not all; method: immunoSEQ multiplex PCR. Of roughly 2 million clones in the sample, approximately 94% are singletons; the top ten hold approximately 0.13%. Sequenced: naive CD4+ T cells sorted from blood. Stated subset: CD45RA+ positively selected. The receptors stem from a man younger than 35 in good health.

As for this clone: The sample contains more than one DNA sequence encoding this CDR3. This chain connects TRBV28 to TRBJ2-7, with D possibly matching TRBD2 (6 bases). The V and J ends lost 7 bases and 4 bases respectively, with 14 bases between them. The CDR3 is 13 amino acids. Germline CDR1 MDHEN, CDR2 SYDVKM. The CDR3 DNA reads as TGTGCCAGCACCCGTGGGGGGTCTTACGAGCAGTACTTC. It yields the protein CASTRGGSYEQYF.

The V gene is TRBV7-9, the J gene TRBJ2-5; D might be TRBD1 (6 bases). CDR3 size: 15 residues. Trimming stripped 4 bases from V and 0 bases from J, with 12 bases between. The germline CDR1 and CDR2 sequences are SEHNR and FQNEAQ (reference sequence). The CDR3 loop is CASSSLDSYQETQYF. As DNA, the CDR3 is TGTGCCAGCAGCTCCTTGGACAGCTACCAAGAGACCCAGTACTTC.

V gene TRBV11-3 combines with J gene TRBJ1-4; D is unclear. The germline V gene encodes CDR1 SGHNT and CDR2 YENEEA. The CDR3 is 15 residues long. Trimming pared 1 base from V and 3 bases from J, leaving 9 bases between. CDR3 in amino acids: CASSLVFSPNEKLFF. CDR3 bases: TGTGCCAGCAGCTTAGTTTTCAGTCCTAATGAAAAACTGTTTTTT.

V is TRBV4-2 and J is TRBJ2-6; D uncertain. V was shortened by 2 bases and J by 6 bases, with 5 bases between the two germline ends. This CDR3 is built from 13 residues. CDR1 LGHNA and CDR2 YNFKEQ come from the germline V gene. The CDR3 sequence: CASSQFAANVLTF. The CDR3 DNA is TGTGCCAGCAGCCAATTCGCGGCCAACGTCCTGACTTTC.

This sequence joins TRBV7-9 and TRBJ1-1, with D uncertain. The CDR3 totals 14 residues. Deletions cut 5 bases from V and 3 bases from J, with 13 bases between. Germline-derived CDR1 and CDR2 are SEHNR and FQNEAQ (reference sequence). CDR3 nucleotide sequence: TGTGCCAGCAGCCCTGAAAATGGGTACACTGAAGCTTTCTTT. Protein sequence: CASSPENGYTEAFF.

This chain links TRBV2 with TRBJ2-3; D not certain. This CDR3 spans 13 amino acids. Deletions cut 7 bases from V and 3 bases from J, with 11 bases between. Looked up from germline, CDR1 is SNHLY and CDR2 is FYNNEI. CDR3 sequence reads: CASISIRTDTQYF. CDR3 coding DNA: TGTGCCAGCATAAGTATTCGAACAGATACGCAGTATTTT.

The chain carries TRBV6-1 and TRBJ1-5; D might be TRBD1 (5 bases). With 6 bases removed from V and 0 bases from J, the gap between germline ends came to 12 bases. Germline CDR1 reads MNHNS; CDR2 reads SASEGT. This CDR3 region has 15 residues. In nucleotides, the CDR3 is TGTGCCAGCAGCGGGGCCAAGTATAGCAATCAGCCCCAGCATTTT. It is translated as CASSGAKYSNQPQHF.

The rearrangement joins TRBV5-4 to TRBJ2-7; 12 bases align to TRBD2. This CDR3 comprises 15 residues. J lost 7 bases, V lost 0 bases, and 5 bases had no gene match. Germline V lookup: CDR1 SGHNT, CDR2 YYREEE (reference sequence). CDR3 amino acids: CASSLGLAGGREQYF. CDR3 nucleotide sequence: TGTGCCAGCAGCTTGGGGCTAGCGGGAGGGCGGGAGCAGTACTTC.

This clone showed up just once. CDR3 in DNA: TGTGCCAGCAGTTCACTGGACAGGGTGGCCAAAAACATTCAGTACTTC. It yields the protein CASSSLDRVAKNIQYF. The chain recombines TRBV27 with TRBJ2-4; the match to TRBD1 covers 8 bases. This CDR3 comprises 16 residues. V lost 4 bases and J lost 1; bases outside the gene matches: 6. Germline V gene sequence: CDR1 MNHEY, CDR2 SMNVEV (reference sequence).

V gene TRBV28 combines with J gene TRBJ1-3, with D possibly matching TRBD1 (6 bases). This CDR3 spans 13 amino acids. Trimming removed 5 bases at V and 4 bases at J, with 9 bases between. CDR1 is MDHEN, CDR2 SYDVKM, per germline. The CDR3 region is CASSPGVGNTIYF. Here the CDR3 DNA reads TGTGCCAGCAGTCCAGGGGTCGGAAACACCATATATTTT.

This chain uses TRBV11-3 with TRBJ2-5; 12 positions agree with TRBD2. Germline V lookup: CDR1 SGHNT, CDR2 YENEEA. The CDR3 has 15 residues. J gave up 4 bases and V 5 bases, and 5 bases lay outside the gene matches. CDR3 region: CASSQGLAGLETQYF. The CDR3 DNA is TGTGCCAGCAGCCAAGGACTAGCGGGATTAGAGACCCAGTACTTC.

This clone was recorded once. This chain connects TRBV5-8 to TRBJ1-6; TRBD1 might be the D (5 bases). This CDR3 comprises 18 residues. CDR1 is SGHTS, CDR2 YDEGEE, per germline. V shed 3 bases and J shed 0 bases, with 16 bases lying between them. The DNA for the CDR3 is TGTGCCAGCAGCTCCGGTTGGGGCAGGAGCTCCTATAATTCACCCCTCCACTTT. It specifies CASSSGWGRSSYNSPLHF.

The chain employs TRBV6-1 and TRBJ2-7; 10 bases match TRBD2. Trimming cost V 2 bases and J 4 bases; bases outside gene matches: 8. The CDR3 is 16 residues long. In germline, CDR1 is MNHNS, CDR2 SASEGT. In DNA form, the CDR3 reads TGTGCCAGCAGTGAACGAAGCGGGAGGGTCGGGTACGAGCAGTACTTC. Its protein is CASSERSGRVGYEQYF.